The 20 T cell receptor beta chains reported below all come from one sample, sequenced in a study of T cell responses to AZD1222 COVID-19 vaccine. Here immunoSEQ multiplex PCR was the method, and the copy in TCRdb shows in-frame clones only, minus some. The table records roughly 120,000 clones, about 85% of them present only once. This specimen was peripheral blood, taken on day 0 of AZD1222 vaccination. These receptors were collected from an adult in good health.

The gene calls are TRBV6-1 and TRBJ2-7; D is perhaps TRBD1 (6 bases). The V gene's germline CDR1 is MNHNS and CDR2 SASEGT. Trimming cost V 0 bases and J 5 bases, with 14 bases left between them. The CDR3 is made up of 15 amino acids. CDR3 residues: CASSEARQGLDEQYF. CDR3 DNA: TGTGCCAGCAGTGAAGCGCGTCAGGGGCTGGACGAGCAGTACTTC.

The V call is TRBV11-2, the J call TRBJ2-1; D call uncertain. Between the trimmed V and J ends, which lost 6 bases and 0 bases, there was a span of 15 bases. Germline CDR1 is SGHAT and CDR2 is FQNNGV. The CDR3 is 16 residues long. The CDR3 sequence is CASRSRTHSSYNEQFF. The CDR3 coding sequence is TGTGCCAGCAGATCAAGGACCCACAGCTCCTACAATGAGCAGTTCTTC.

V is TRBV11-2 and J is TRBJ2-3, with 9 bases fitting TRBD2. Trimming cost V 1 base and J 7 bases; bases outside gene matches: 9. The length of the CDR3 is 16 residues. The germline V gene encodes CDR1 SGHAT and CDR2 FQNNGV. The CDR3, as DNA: TGTGCCAGCAGCTTAGGGCGCGGGGGGGCCTTAAATACGCAGTATTTT. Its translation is CASSLGRGGALNTQYF.

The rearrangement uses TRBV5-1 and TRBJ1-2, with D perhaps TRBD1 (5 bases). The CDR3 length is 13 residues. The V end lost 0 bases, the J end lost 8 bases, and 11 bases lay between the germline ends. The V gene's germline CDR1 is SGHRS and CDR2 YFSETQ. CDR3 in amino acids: CASSLAGLSGYTF. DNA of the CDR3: TGCGCCAGCAGCTTGGCAGGGCTTTCCGGCTACACCTTC.

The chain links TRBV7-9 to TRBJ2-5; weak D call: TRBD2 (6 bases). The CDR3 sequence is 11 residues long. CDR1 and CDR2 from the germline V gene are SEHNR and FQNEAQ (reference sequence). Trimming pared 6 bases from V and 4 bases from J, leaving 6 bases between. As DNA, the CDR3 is TGTGCCAGCAGGGAGGGAGAGACCCAGTACTTC. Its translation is CASREGETQYF.

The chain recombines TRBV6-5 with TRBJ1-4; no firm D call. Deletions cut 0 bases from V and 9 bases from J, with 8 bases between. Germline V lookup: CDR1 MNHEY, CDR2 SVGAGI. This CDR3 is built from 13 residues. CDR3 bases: TGTGCCAGCAGTTACTCAGCCGAGAAAAAACTGTTTTTT. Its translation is CASSYSAEKKLFF.

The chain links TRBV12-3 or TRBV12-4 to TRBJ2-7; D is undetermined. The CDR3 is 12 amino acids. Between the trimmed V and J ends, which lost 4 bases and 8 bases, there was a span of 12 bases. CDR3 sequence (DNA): TGTGCCAGCAGTTCCCCCCTGGAACAGCAGTACTTC. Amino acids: CASSSPLEQQYF.

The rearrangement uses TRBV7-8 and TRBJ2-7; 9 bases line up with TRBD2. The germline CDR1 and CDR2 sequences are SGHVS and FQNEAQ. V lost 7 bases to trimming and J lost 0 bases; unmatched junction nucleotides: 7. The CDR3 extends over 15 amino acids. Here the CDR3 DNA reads TGTGCCAGCAAAGGGGGTAGCGGGAGCTCCTACGAGCAGTACTTC. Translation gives CASKGGSGSSYEQYF.

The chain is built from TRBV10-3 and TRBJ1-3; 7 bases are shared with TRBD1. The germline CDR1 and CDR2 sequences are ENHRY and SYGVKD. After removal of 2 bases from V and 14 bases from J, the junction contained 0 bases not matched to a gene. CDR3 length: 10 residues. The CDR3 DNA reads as TGTGCCATCAGTGAGGACAGGGTATATTTT. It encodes CAISEDRVYF.

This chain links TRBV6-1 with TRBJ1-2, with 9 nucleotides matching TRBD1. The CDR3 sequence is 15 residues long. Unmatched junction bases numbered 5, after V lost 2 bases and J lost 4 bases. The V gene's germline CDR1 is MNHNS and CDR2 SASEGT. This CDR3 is CASSEPYRGPYGYTF. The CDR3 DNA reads TGTGCCAGCAGTGAACCCTACAGGGGGCCCTATGGCTACACCTTC.

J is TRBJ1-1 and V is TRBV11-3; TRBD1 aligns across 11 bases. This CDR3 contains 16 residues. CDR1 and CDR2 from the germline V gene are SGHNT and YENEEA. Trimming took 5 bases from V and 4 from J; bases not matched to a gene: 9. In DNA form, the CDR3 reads TGTGCCAGCAGCCCTGGACAGGGGGCTGGGGGCACTGAAGCTTTCTTT. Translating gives CASSPGQGAGGTEAFF. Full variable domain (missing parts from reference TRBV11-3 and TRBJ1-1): EAGVVQSPRYKIIEKKQPVAFWCNPISGHNTLYWYLQNLGQGPELLIRYENEEAVDDSQLPKDRFSAERLKGVDSTLKIQPAELGDSAVYLCASSPGQGAGGTEAFFGQGTRLTVV.

CDR3 coding DNA: TGTGCCAGCAGCTCTAGACTAGATGGGGCCAAAAACATTCAGTACTTC. Protein product: CASSSRLDGAKNIQYF. This chain connects TRBV5-4 to TRBJ2-4, with D maybe TRBD2 (6 bases). The V gene lost 3 bases and the J gene lost 1 base, with 14 bases spanning the gap. Germline CDR1 and CDR2: SGHNT and YYREEE (reference sequence). The CDR3 runs 16 residues.

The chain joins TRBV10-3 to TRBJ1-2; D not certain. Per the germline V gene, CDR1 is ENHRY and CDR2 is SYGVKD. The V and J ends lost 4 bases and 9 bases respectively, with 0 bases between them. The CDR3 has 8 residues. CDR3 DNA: TGTGCCATCAGTGGCTACACCTTC. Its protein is CAISGYTF.

The CDR3 DNA sequence: TGCGCCAGCAGCTTGGGGCTCGGGGACAGCGGTGGAAACACCATATATTTT. It yields the protein CASSLGLGDSGGNTIYF. The chain uses TRBV5-1 and TRBJ1-3; TRBD1 matches 7 bases. The CDR3 consists of 17 residues. The J segment lost 3 bases and the V segment lost 0 bases, leaving 9 bases of the junction unmatched. CDR1 SGHRS and CDR2 YFSETQ come from the germline V gene. Looking up the rest from reference TRBV5-1 and TRBJ1-3 gives the full variable domain: KAGVTQTPRYLIKTRGQQVTLSCSPISGHRSVSWYQQTPGQGLQFLFEYFSETQRNKGNFPGRFSGRQFSNSRSEMNVSTLELGDSALYLCASSLGLGDSGGNTIYFGEGSWLTVV.

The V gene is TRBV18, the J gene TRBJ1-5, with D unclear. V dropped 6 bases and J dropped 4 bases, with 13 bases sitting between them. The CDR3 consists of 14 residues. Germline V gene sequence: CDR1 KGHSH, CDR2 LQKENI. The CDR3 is CASSTYGGNQPQHF. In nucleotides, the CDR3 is TGTGCCAGCTCCACCTACGGTGGGAATCAGCCCCAGCATTTT.

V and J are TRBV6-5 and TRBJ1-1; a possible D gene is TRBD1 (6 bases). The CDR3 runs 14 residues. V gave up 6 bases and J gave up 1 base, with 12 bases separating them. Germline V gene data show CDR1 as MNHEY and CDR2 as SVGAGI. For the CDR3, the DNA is TGTGCCAGCAGGGATGGACAGACGAACACTGAAGCTTTCTTT. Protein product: CASRDGQTNTEAFF.

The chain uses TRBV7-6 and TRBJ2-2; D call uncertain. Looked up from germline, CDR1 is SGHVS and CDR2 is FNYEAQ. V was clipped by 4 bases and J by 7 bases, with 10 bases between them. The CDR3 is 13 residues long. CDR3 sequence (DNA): TGTGCCAGCAGCTCTAGACAAGGCGGGGAGCTGTTTTTT. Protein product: CASSSRQGGELFF.

The CDR3 protein is CASSGGVRDTGELFF. The CDR3 DNA reads as TGTGCCAGTAGCGGGGGAGTTCGGGACACCGGGGAGCTGTTTTTT. This chain joins TRBV6-5 and TRBJ2-2; 9 bases align to TRBD2. From germline, CDR1 is MNHEY and CDR2 SVGAGI. V dropped 9 bases and J dropped 3; count of bases not matched to a gene: 8. This CDR3 spans 15 amino acids.

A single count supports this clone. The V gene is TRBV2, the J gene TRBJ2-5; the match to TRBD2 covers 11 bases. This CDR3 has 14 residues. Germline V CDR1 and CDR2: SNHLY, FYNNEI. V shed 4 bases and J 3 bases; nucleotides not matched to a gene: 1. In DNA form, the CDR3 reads TGTGCCAGCAGTGTACTAGCGGGGGAAGAGACCCAGTACTTC. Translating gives CASSVLAGEETQYF. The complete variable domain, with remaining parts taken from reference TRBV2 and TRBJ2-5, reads EPEVTQTPSHQVTQMGQEVILRCVPISNHLYFYWYRQILGQKVEFLVSFYNNEISEKSEIFDDQFSVERPDGSNFTLKIRSTKLEDSAMYFCASSVLAGEETQYFGPGTRLLVL.

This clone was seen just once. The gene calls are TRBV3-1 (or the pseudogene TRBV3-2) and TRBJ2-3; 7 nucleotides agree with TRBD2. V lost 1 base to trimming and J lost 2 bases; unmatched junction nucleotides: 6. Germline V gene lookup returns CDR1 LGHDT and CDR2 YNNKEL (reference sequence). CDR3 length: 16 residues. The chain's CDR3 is CASSQGGGDFTDTQYF. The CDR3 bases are TGTGCCAGCAGCCAAGGCGGGGGAGACTTCACAGATACGCAGTATTTT.